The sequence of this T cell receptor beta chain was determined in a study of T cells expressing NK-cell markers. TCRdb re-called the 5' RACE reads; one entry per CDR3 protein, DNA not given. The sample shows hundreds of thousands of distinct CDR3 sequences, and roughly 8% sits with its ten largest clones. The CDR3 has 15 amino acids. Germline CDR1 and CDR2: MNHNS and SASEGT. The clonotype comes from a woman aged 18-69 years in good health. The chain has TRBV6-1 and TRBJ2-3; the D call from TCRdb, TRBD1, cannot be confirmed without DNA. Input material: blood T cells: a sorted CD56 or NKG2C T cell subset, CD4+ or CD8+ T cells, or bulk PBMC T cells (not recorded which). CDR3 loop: CASSDLRQYTDTQYF.